Listed below are T cell receptor beta chains from one sample, sequenced in a study of T cells in Graves' hyperthyroidism and ophthalmopathy. One entry per CDR3 protein results from TCRdb running MiXCR on the multiplex PCR reads. The data show about 640,000 distinct CDR3 sequences, less than 25% seen once. The sample was blood. The source of these receptors is a man aged 25-45 years with Graves' ophthalmopathy. Each CDR3 is given with its conserved first and last residue. Fields, in order: CDR3 length, J gene, D gene, clone size, V gene, CDR3 DNA, CDR3 protein. The D gene is left open where the match is weak. For some rows the clone size is stated as once, few or many, or as a class when expanded; others skip it.

>13|TRBJ1-5|-|-|TRBV2
TGTGCCAGCAGCCTCAACAGGGATCAGCCCCAGCATTTT
CASSLNRDQPQHF
>13|TRBJ2-7|-|-|TRBV9
TGTGCCAGCAGCGTAGGGGGAGCGCACGAGCAGTACTTC
CASSVGGAHEQYF
>11|TRBJ2-1|-|once|TRBV10-3
TGTGCCATCAAAGAGTACAATGAGCAGTTCTTC
CAIKEYNEQFF
>14|TRBJ1-5|-|-|TRBV20-1
TGCAGTGCCCTTCCGGGCTACCTCGGGCAGCCCCAGCATTTT
CSALPGYLGQPQHF
>12|TRBJ2-1|-|-|TRBV24-1
TGTGCCACCACGGCTTTAGGGAATGAGCAGTTCTTC
CATTALGNEQFF
>17|TRBJ2-2|TRBD1|-|TRBV4-1
TGCGCCAGCAGCCAAGATCGGGGACAGGCCCGAACCGGGGAGCTGTTTTTT
CASSQDRGQARTGELFF
>17|TRBJ1-2|TRBD1|many|TRBV6-1
TGTGCCAGCAGCCCCGTCGGGCCCGGGACAGGGGGCTATGGCTACACCTTC
CASSPVGPGTGGYGYTF
>12|TRBJ1-1|-|-|TRBV29-1
TGCAGCGTACTACAGGGGAACACTGAAGCTTTCTTT
CSVLQGNTEAFF
>15|TRBJ2-3|-|-|TRBV6-5
TGTGCCAGCAGTTACTCAGCAGCGCGCACAGATACGCAGTATTTT
CASSYSAARTDTQYF
>18|TRBJ1-4|-|-|TRBV28
TGTGCCAGCAGAAAAGGCTCTTTGAGGGGAAATTTTAATGAAAAACTGTTTTTT
CASRKGSLRGNFNEKLFF
>15|TRBJ2-7|-|many|TRBV28
TGTGCCAGCAGTTTAGGGGCAGACAGCTCCTACGAGCAGTACTTC
CASSLGADSSYEQYF
>15|TRBJ2-7|-|-|TRBV6-2/TRBV6-3
TGTGCCAGCAGTTACGGGCCCGAAAGGTCCTACGAGCAGTACTTC
CASSYGPERSYEQYF
>15|TRBJ2-5|-|-|TRBV5-1
TGCGCCAGCAGCTTAGAATGGACAGTCCAAGAGACCCAGTACTTC
CASSLEWTVQETQYF
>15|TRBJ2-1|TRBD2|few|TRBV7-2
TGTGCCAGCAGCTTAGGGGGGACTATGTACAATGAGCAGTTCTTC
CASSLGGTMYNEQFF
>13|TRBJ1-2|-|few|TRBV29-1
TGCAGCGTTGAAAATGCAGCCAACTATGGCTACACCTTC
CSVENAANYGYTF
>14|TRBJ2-5|-|-|TRBV5-1
TGCGCCAGCAGCTTGGTAGGAGGGGAAGAGACCCAGTACTTC
CASSLVGGEETQYF
>13|TRBJ2-7|-|many|TRBV5-1
TGCGCCAGCAGCTTGGACGACTCCTACGAGCAGTACTTC
CASSLDDSYEQYF
>14|TRBJ2-7|TRBD1|-|TRBV5-1
TGCGCCAGCAGATTGGGGACAGTGGGGTCCGAGCAGTACTTC
CASRLGTVGSEQYF
>16|TRBJ2-1|TRBD2|-|TRBV11-2
TGTGCCAGCAGCTTAGGTGTAGCGGGAGCCTACAATGAGCAGTTCTTC
CASSLGVAGAYNEQFF
>14|TRBJ2-3|-|-|TRBV5-1
TGCGCCAGCAGCGCAGGAGGGACCGCAGATACGCAGTATTTT
CASSAGGTADTQYF
>17|TRBJ2-1|-|few|TRBV6-6
TGTGCCAGCAGTTACGACGGCGAGTCCGGGTCCTACAATGAGCAGTTCTTC
CASSYDGESGSYNEQFF
>18|TRBJ2-4|TRBD1|few|TRBV11-2
TGTGCCAGCAGCTTAGATACAGACAGGGCCGTAGCCAAAAACATTCAGTACTTC
CASSLDTDRAVAKNIQYF
>14|TRBJ2-7|-|few|TRBV27
TGTGCCAGCAGTACCCGGGAAGGGTCATACGAGCAGTACTTC
CASSTREGSYEQYF
>17|TRBJ2-2|TRBD1|many|TRBV11-2
TGTGCCAGCAGCCCTCCGAGGACAGGGAGTGAGCCCGGGGAGCTGTTTTTT
CASSPPRTGSEPGELFF
>14|TRBJ2-3|-|-|TRBV6-1
TGTGCCAGCACCCCCACTCGTAGCACAGATACGCAGTATTTT
CASTPTRSTDTQYF
>15|TRBJ1-2|-|-|TRBV7-2
TGTGCCAGCAGCCCTGGGTGGACACGGGGCTATGGCTACACCTTC
CASSPGWTRGYGYTF
>13|TRBJ1-1|-|many|TRBV10-2
TGCGCCAGCAGTGAGGCAGGTGGCACTGAAGCTTTCTTT
CASSEAGGTEAFF
>14|TRBJ1-1|-|-|TRBV10-1
TGCGCCAGCAGTGAGGGCCGAGGGAACACTGAAGCTTTCTTT
CASSEGRGNTEAFF
>11|TRBJ1-4|-|-|TRBV30
TGTGCCTGTGCTGAGTCAGGAAAACTGTTTTTT
CACAESGKLFF
>16|TRBJ2-2|TRBD1|-|TRBV4-1
TGCGCCAGCAGCCAGTATGAAGGGACAGGCACCGGGGAGCTGTTTTTT
CASSQYEGTGTGELFF
>13|TRBJ1-5|-|many|TRBV3-1
TGTGCCAGCAGCCAAATGCTAGGAGCCAGACAGCATTTT
CASSQMLGARQHF
>16|TRBJ2-1|TRBD2|-|TRBV27
TGTGCCAGCAGTACCTTGACTAGCGGGGCCTACAATGAGCAGTTCTTC
CASSTLTSGAYNEQFF
>13|TRBJ2-2|-|-|TRBV11-1
TGTGCCAGCAGCGTCAGCGGGGACAGGGAGCTGTTTTTT
CASSVSGDRELFF
>15|TRBJ2-7|TRBD2|-|TRBV6-2/TRBV6-3
TGTGCCAGCAGTTACAGCGCTAGCGGGAACTACGAGCAGTACTTC
CASSYSASGNYEQYF
>11|TRBJ2-7|-|many|TRBV12-3/TRBV12-4
TGTGCCAGCAGTTTGGTAAGCCGGCAGTACTTC
CASSLVSRQYF
>14|TRBJ2-1|-|many|TRBV28
TGTGCCAGCAGTTTAGGAACTTCCTACAATGAGCAGTTCTTC
CASSLGTSYNEQFF
>14|TRBJ1-4|TRBD1|-|TRBV29-1
TGCAGCGTTTTCGCCGGGACAGCCGAGGAAAAACTGTTTTTT
CSVFAGTAEEKLFF
>15|TRBJ1-3|-|-|TRBV28
TGTGCCAGCAGCTGGCTTGTGGGCAACGGAAACACCATATATTTT
CASSWLVGNGNTIYF
>16|TRBJ2-5|TRBD2|-|TRBV7-9
TGTGCCAGCAGCTACCTGACGGCGGGAGATCAAGGGACCCAGTACTTC
CASSYLTAGDQGTQYF
>14|TRBJ1-4|TRBD1|few|TRBV5-1
TGCGCCAGCAGCCCAGGGACAGGGTCAGAAAAACTGTTTTTT
CASSPGTGSEKLFF